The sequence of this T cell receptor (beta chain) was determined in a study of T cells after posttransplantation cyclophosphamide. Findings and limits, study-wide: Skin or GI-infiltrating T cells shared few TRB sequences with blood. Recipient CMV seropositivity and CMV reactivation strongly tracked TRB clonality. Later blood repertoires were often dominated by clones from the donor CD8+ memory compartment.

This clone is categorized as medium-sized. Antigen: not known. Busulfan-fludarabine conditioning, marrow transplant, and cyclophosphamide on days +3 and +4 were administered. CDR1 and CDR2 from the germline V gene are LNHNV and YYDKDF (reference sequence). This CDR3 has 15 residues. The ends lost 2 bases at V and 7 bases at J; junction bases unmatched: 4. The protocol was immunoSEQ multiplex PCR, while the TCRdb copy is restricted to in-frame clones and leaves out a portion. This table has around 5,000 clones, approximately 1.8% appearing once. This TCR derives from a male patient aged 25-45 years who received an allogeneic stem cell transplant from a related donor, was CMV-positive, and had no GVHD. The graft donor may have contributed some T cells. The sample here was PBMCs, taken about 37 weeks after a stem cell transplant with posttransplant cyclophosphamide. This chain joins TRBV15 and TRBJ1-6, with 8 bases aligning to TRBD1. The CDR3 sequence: CATSRTGTGNSPLHF. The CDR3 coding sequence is TGTGCCACCAGCAGAACCGGGACAGGAAATTCACCCCTCCACTTT.